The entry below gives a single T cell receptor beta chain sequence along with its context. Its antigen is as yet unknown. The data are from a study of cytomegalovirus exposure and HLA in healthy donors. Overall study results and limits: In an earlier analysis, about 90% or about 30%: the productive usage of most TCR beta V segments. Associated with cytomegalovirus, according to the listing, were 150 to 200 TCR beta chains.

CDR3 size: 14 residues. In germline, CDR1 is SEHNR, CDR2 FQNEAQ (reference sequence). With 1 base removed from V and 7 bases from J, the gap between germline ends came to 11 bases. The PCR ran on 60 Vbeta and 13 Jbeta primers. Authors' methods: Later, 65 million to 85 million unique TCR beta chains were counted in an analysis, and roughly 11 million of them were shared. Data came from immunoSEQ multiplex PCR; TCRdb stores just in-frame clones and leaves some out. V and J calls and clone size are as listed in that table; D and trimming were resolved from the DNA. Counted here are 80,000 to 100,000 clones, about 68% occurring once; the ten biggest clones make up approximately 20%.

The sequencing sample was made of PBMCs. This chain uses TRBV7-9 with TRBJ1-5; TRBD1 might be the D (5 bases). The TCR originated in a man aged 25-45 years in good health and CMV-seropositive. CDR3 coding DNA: TGTGCCAGCAGCTTAGATAGCAGGGCCCAGCCCCAGCATTTT. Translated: CASSLDSRAQPQHF.